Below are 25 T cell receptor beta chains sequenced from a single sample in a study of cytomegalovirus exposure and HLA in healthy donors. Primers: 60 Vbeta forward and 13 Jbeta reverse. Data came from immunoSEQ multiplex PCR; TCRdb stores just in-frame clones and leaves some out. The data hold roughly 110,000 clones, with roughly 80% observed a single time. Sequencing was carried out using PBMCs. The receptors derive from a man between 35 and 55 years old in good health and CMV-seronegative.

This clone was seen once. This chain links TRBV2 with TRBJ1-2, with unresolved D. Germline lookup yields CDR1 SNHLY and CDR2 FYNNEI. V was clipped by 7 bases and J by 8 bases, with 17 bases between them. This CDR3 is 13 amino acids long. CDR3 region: CASKLQVLLGYTF. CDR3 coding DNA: TGTGCCAGCAAACTTCAGGTGTTATTGGGCTACACCTTC.

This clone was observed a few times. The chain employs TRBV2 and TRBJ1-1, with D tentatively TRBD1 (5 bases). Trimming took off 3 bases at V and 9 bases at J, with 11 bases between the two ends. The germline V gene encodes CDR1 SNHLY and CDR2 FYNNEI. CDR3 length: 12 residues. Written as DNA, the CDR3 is TGTGCCAGCAGTGATGGGGGGTATCAAGCTTTCTTT. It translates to CASSDGGYQAFF.

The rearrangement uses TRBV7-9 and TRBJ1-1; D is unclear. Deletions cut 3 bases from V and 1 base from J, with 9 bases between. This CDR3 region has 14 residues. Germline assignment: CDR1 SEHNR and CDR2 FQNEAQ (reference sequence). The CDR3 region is CASSFMAENTEAFF. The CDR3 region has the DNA TGTGCCAGCAGCTTCATGGCAGAGAACACTGAAGCTTTCTTT.

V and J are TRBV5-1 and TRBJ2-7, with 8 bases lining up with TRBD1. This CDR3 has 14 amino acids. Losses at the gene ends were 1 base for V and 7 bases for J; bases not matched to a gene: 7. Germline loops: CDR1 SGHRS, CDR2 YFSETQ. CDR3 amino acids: CASSLRQGAGEQYF. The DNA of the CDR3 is TGCGCCAGCAGCTTGAGGCAGGGGGCAGGTGAGCAGTACTTC.

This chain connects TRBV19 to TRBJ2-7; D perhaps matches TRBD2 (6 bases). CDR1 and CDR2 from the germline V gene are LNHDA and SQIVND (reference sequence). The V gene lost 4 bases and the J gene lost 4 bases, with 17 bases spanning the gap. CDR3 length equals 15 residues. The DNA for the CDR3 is TGTGCCAGTAGTAGCCACCGGGGGAGGAGGTACGAGCAGTACTTC. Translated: CASSSHRGRRYEQYF.

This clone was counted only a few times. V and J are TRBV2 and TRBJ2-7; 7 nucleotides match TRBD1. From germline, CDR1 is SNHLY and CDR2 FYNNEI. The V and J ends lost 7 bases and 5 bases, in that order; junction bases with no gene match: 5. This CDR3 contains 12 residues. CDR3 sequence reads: CASNRGQDEQYF. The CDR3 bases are TGTGCCAGCAATAGGGGGCAGGACGAGCAGTACTTC.

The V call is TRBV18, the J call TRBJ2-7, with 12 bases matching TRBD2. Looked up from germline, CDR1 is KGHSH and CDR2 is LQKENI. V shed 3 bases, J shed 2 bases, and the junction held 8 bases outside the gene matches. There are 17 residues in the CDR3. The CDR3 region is CASSPMGLAGRPYEQYF. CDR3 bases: TGTGCCAGCTCACCCATGGGACTAGCGGGCCGACCCTACGAGCAGTACTTC.

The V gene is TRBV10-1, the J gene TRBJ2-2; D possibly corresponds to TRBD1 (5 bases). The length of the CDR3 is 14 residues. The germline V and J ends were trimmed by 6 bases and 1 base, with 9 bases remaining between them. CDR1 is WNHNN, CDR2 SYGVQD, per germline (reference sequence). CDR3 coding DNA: TGCGCCAGCAGGGAAGGGGTGAACACCGGGGAGCTGTTTTTT. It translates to CASREGVNTGELFF.

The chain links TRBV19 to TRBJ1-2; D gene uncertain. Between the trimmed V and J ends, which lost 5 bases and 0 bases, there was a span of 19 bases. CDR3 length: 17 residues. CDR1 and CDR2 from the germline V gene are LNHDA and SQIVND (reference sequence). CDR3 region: CASSPREHENSNYGYTF. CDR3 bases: TGTGCCAGTAGTCCCCGGGAACACGAGAACTCTAACTATGGCTACACCTTC.

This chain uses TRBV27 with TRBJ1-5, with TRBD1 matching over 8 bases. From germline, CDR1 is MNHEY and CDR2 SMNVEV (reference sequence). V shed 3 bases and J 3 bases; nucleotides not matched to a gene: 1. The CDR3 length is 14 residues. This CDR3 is CASSLDRDNQPQHF. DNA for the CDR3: TGTGCCAGCAGTTTGGACAGGGACAATCAGCCCCAGCATTTT.

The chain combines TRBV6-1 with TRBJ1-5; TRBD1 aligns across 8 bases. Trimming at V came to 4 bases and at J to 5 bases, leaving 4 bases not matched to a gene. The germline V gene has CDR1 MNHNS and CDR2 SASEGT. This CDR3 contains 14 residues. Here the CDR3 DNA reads TGTGCCAGCAGTGTGGACAGGGATGATCAGCCCCAGCATTTT. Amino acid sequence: CASSVDRDDQPQHF.

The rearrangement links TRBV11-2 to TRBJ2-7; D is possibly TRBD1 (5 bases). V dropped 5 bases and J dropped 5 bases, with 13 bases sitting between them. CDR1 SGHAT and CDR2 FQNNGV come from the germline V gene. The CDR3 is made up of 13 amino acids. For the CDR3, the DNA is TGTGCCAGCAGCACGATAGGGGCGGACGAGCAGTACTTC. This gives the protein CASSTIGADEQYF.

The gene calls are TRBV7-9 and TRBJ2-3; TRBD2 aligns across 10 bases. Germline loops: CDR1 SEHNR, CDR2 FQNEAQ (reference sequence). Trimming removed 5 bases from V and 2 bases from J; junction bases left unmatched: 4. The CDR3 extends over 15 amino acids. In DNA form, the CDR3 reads TGTGCCAGCAGCGCCACTAGCGGGGACACAGATACGCAGTATTTT. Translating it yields CASSATSGDTDTQYF. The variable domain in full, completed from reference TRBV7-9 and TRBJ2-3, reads DTGVSQNPRHKITKRGQNVTFRCDPISEHNRLYWYRQTLGQGPEFLTYFQNEAQLEKSRLLSDRFSAERPKGSFSTLEIQRTEQGDSAMYLCASSATSGDTDTQYFGPGTRLTVL.

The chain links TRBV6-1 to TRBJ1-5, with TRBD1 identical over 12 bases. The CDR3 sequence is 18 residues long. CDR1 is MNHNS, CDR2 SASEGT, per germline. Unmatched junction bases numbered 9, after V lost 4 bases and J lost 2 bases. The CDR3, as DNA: TGTGCCAGCAGTGGGGTAGGGACAGGGGGCCGTGGCAATCAGCCCCAGCATTTT. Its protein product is CASSGVGTGGRGNQPQHF.

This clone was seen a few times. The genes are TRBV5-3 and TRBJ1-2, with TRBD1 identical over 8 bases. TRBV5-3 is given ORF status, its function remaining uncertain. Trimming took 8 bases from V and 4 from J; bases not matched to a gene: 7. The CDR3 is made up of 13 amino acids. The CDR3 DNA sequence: TGTGCCAGGCCGACAGGGGATTTCTATGGCTACACCTTC. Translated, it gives CARPTGDFYGYTF.

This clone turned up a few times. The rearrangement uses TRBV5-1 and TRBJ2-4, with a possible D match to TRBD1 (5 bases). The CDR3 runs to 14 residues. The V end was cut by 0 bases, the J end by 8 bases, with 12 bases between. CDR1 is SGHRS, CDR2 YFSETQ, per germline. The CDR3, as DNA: TGCGCCAGCAGCTTGGGTCAGGGTTGGGACATTCAGTACTTC. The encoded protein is CASSLGQGWDIQYF.

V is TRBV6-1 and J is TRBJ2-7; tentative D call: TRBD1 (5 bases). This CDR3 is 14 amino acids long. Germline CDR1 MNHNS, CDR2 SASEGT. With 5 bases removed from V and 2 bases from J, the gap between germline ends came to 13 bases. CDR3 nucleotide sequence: TGTGCCAGCAGTCCCACGGTGGGGCCCTACGAGCAGTACTTC. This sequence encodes CASSPTVGPYEQYF.

CDR3 coding DNA: TGTGCCAGCATTTCCGGGACATGGAATAATTCACCCCTCCACTTT. Residues: CASISGTWNNSPLHF. The rearrangement joins TRBV2 to TRBJ1-6; D might be TRBD1 (6 bases). This CDR3 spans 15 amino acids. V was pared by 7 bases and J by 5 bases, with 15 bases between. Per the germline V gene, CDR1 is SNHLY and CDR2 is FYNNEI.

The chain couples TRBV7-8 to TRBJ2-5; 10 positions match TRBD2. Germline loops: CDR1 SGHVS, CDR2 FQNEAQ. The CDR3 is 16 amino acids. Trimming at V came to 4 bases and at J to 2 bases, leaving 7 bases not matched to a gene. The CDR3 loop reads CASSSHKLAGQETQYF. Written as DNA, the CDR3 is TGTGCCAGCAGCTCCCATAAACTAGCGGGGCAAGAGACCCAGTACTTC.

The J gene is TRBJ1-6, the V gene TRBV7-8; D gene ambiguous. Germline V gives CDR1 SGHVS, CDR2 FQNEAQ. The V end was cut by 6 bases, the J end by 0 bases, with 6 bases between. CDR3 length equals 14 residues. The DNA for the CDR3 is TGTGCCAGCAGTATCGGCTCCTATAATTCACCCCTCCACTTT. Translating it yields CASSIGSYNSPLHF.

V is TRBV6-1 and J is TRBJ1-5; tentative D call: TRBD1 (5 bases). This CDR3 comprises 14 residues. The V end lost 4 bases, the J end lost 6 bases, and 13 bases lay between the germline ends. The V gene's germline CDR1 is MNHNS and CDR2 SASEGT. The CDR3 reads CASSAEGQGQPQHF. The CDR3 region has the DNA TGTGCCAGCAGTGCTGAAGGGCAGGGTCAGCCCCAGCATTTT.

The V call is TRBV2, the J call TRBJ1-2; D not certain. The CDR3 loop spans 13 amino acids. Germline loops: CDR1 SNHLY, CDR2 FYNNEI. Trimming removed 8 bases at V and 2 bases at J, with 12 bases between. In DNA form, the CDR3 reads TGTGCCAGCTCGGGTCGTATCAACTATGGCTACACCTTC. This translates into CASSGRINYGYTF.

The CDR3 reads CASSLWTGGTDTQYF. CDR3 coding DNA: TGCGCCAGCAGCTTGTGGACAGGAGGCACAGATACGCAGTATTTT. V gene TRBV5-1 combines with J gene TRBJ2-3, with 7 bases aligning to TRBD1. The CDR3 has 15 residues. V dropped 1 base and J dropped 1; count of bases not matched to a gene: 3. Germline values: CDR1 SGHRS, CDR2 YFSETQ.

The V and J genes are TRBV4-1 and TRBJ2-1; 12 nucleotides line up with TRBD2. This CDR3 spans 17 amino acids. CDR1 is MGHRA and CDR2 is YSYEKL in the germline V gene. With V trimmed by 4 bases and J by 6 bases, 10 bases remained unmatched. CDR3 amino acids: CASSLPGASGGVNEQFF. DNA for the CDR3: TGCGCCAGCAGCCTACCTGGGGCTAGCGGGGGGGTCAATGAGCAGTTCTTC.

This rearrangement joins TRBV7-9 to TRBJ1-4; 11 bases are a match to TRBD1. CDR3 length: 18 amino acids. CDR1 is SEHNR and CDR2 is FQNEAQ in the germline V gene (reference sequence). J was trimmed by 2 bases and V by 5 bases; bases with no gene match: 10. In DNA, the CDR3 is TGTGCCAGCAGCCGTAGTGGGACAGGGGGGTCGACTAATGAAAAACTGTTTTTT. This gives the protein CASSRSGTGGSTNEKLFF.